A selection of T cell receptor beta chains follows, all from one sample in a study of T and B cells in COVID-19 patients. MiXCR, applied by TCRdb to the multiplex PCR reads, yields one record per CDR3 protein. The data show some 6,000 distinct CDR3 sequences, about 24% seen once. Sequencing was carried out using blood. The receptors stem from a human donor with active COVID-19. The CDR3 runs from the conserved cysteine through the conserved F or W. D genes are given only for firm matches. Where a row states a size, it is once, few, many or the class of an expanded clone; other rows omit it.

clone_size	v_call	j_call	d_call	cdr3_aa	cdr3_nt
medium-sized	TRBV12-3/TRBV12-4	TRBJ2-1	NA	CASNPTSSYNEQFF	TGTGCCAGCAACCCGACTAGCTCCTACAATGAGCAGTTCTTC
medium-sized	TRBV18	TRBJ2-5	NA	CASSPLGASQTQYF	TGTGCCAGCTCACCACTCGGGGCGAGCCAGACCCAGTACTTC
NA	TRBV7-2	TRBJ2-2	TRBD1	CASSTRVPTGTGELFF	TGTGCCAGCAGCACCCGCGTTCCGACAGGGACCGGGGAGCTGTTTTTT
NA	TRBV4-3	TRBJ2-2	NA	CASSQEVRRPNTGELFF	TGTGCCAGCAGCCAAGAAGTAAGGCGTCCGAACACCGGGGAGCTGTTTTTT
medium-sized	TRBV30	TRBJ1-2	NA	CAWTKSRTGGTF	TGTGCCTGGACTAAGTCGAGGACCGGAGGCACCTTC
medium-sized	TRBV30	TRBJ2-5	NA	CAWIRITGTLF	TGTGCCTGGATTAGAATAACCGGGACCCTCTTC
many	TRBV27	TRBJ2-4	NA	CASSFGQELAKNIQYF	TGTGCCAGCAGTTTTGGTCAGGAGCTAGCCAAAAACATTCAGTACTTC
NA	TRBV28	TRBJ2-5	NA	CASSPLVLGGETQYF	TGTGCCAGCAGTCCCCTCGTATTGGGCGGGGAGACCCAGTACTTC
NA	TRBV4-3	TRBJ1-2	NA	CASSQDFGGAGYTF	TGCGCCAGCAGCCAAGATTTCGGGGGAGCGGGCTACACCTTC
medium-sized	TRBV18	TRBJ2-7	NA	CASSPERHLLSYEQYF	TGTGCCAGCTCACCCGAACGACACTTACTCTCCTACGAGCAGTACTTC
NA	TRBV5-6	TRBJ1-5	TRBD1	CASSRDRLGQPQHF	TGTGCCAGCAGCAGGGACAGGTTAGGGCAGCCCCAGCATTTT
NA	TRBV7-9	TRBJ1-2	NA	CASSPLWGASNDYGYTF	TGTGCCAGCAGCCCTCTTTGGGGGGCCTCAAACGACTATGGCTACACCTTC
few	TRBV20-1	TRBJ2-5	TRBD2	CSALDGGETQYF	TGCAGTGCTTTGGACGGGGGGGAGACCCAGTACTTC
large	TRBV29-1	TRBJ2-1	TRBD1	CSTGQGYNEQFF	TGCAGCACGGGACAGGGCTACAATGAGCAGTTCTTC
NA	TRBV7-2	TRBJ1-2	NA	CASSLGLGGPSDYGYTF	TGTGCCAGCAGCTTAGGTCTGGGAGGGCCATCGGACTATGGCTACACCTTC
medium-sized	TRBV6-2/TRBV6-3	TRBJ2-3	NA	CASRKHDTDTQYF	TGTGCCAGCAGGAAACATGACACAGATACGCAGTATTTT
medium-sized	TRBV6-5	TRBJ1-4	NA	CASRSFSGREPEKLFF	TGTGCCAGCAGATCCTTTAGTGGCAGGGAACCTGAAAAACTGTTTTTT
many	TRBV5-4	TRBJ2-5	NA	CASSTSGPIQETQYF	TGTGCCAGCAGTACCTCAGGACCGATACAAGAGACCCAGTACTTC
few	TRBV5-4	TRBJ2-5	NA	CASSFAAWGGAAAMETQYF	TGTGCCAGCAGCTTCGCGGCTTGGGGGGGGGCCGCGGCTATGGAGACCCAGTACTTC
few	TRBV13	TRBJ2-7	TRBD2	CAGPGTSSEQYF	TGTGCCGGACCCGGGACTAGCAGCGAGCAGTACTTC
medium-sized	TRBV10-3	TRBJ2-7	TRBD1	CAIGDSEQYF	TGTGCCATCGGGGACAGCGAGCAGTACTTC
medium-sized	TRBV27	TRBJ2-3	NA	CATGRTDTQYF	TGTGCCACGGGACGCACAGATACGCAGTATTTT
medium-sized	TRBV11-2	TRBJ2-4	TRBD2	CASSFGGSGKNIQYF	TGTGCCAGCAGCTTTGGCGGGAGCGGCAAAAACATTCAGTACTTC
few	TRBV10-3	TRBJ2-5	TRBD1	CAISAPDRWFGTQYF	TGTGCCATCAGTGCCCCGGACAGGTGGTTTGGGACCCAGTACTTC
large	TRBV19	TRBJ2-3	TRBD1	CASSIDRGPDTQYF	TGTGCCAGTAGTATCGACAGGGGGCCAGATACGCAGTATTTT
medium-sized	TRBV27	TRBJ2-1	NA	CASSPGVSRGDEQFF	TGTGCCAGCAGCCCAGGCGTCTCCCGGGGTGATGAGCAGTTCTTC
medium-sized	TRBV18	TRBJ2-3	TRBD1	CASSSTGGLDTQYF	TGTGCCAGCTCATCGACAGGGGGGTTGGATACGCAGTATTTT
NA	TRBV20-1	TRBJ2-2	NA	CSAVEGGGELFF	TGCAGTGCTGTAGAGGGGGGCGGGGAGCTGTTTTTT
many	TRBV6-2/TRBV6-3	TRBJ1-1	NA	CASTNPGTDGMNTEAFF	TGTGCCAGCACCAACCCCGGGACGGACGGCATGAACACTGAAGCTTTCTTT
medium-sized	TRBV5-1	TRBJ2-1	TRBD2	CASSPRTSGPHEQFF	TGCGCCAGCAGCCCTAGGACTAGCGGCCCTCATGAGCAGTTCTTC
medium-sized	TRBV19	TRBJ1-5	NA	CASSIGATSNQPQHF	TGTGCCAGTAGTATAGGGGCGACTAGCAATCAGCCCCAGCATTTT
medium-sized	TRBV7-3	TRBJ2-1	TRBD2	CASSLSSSGSYNEQFF	TGTGCCAGCAGCTTAAGTTCCAGCGGGAGCTACAATGAGCAGTTCTTC
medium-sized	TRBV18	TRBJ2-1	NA	CASSPYSASSYNEQFF	TGTGCCAGCTCACCATACTCGGCCTCCTCCTACAATGAGCAGTTCTTC
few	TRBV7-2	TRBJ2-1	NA	CASSRMPRYNEQFF	TGTGCCAGCAGCCGAATGCCACGTTACAATGAGCAGTTCTTC
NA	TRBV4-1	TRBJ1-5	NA	CASSQVAGPRQPQHF	TGCGCCAGCAGCCAAGTTGCAGGGCCAAGACAGCCCCAGCATTTT
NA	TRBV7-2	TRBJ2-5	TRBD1	CASSSTGGAETQYF	TGTGCCAGCAGCTCGACAGGGGGTGCAGAGACCCAGTACTTC
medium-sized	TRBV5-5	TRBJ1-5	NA	CASSLDAYSNQPQHF	TGTGCCAGCAGCTTGGACGCCTATAGCAATCAGCCCCAGCATTTT
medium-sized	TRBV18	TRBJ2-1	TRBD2	CASSLGLAEYNEQFF	TGTGCCAGCTCGCTAGGACTAGCGGAGTACAATGAGCAGTTCTTC
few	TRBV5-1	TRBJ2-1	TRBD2	CASRVAGSYNEQFF	TGCGCCAGCAGGGTAGCGGGGTCCTACAATGAGCAGTTCTTC
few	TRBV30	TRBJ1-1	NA	CAWSPGHTEAFF	TGTGCCTGGAGTCCCGGCCACACTGAAGCTTTCTTT
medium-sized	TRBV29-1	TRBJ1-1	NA	CSVPSGTEAFF	TGCAGCGTGCCCAGTGGTACTGAAGCTTTCTTT
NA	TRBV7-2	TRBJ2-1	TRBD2	CASSLVGGSSSNEQFF	TGTGCCAGCAGCTTAGTAGGCGGGAGCTCCTCCAATGAGCAGTTCTTC
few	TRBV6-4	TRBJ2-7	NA	CASSHASSSYEQYF	TGTGCCAGCTCCCACGCATCCTCCTCCTACGAGCAGTACTTC
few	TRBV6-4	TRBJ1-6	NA	CASSDEQGGSPLHF	TGTGCCAGCAGTGACGAACAGGGAGGCTCACCCCTCCACTTT
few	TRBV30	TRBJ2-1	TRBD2	CAWSVKGTSTSEQFF	TGTGCCTGGAGTGTAAAAGGGACTAGCACCAGTGAGCAGTTCTTC